This T cell receptor beta chain was retrieved from a study of blood T cell repertoires in COVID-19. In the study overall: COVID-19 samples from acute and convalescent phases originated in the United States, Italy and Spain.

Data came from immunoSEQ multiplex PCR; TCRdb stores just in-frame clones and leaves some out. The sample holds about 240,000 clones, about 90% seen once. V lost 6 bases and J 3 bases, leaving 9 bases between the germline ends. Germline assignment: CDR1 SNHLY and CDR2 FYNNEI. The CDR3 is 12 amino acids. The clonotype comes from a man in his sixties with acute or convalescent COVID-19. Sequencing used peripheral blood. The rearrangement links TRBV2 to TRBJ2-7; a possible D gene is TRBD2 (6 bases). Written as DNA, the CDR3 is TGTGCCAGCAGCCCTAGCGTCTACGAGCAGTACTTC. Protein sequence: CASSPSVYEQYF.